This T cell receptor beta chain was captured by sequencing in a study of cytomegalovirus exposure and HLA in healthy donors. Trimming at V came to 4 bases and at J to 3 bases, leaving 11 bases not matched to a gene. Germline V gives CDR1 SGHRS, CDR2 YFSETQ. The CDR3 is 17 residues long. A multiplex PCR was run with 60 Vbeta primers and 13 Jbeta primers. Profiling relied on immunoSEQ multiplex PCR, and the TCRdb table lists in-frame clones only, not all of them. The sample has 75,000 to 95,000 clones, less than 80% seen once. The chain links TRBV5-1 to TRBJ2-1, with 9 bases aligning to TRBD1. Material: PBMCs. The sequence was obtained from a woman in her fifties or sixties in good health and CMV-seropositive. CDR3 region: CASSVGTGREDYNEQFF. CDR3 sequence (DNA): TGCGCCAGCAGCGTAGGGACAGGGAGAGAGGACTACAATGAGCAGTTCTTC.